The clone carrying this TCR beta chain was seen a handful of times. The sample belongs to a study of T-cell reconstitution after alpha-beta-depleted transplantation in children. The V end lost 0 bases, the J end lost 1 base, and 7 bases lay between the germline ends. The CDR3 contains 14 residues. Germline CDR1 is SGHRS and CDR2 is YFSETQ. TCRbeta library preparation incorporated unique molecular identifiers. Using its own MiXCR run on the PCR reads, TCRdb lists one record per CDR3 protein. This table has approximately 210,000 distinct CDR3 sequences, more than 12% appearing once. Specimen: PBMCs from the stem cell graft donor, collected from the stem cell graft. The rearrangement joins TRBV5-1 to TRBJ1-1; no firm D call. The origin of this receptor is a human donor who donated a stem cell graft to a child with acute lymphoblastic leukemia. This chain's CDR3 is CASSLAVANTEAFF. The CDR3 region has the DNA TGCGCCAGCAGCTTGGCGGTGGCGAACACTGAAGCTTTCTTT. The variable domain in full, with the rest retrieved from reference TRBV5-1 and TRBJ1-1, is KAGVTQTPRYLIKTRGQQVTLSCSPISGHRSVSWYQQTPGQGLQFLFEYFSETQRNKGNFPGRFSGRQFSNSRSEMNVSTLELGDSALYLCASSLAVANTEAFFGQGTRLTVV.